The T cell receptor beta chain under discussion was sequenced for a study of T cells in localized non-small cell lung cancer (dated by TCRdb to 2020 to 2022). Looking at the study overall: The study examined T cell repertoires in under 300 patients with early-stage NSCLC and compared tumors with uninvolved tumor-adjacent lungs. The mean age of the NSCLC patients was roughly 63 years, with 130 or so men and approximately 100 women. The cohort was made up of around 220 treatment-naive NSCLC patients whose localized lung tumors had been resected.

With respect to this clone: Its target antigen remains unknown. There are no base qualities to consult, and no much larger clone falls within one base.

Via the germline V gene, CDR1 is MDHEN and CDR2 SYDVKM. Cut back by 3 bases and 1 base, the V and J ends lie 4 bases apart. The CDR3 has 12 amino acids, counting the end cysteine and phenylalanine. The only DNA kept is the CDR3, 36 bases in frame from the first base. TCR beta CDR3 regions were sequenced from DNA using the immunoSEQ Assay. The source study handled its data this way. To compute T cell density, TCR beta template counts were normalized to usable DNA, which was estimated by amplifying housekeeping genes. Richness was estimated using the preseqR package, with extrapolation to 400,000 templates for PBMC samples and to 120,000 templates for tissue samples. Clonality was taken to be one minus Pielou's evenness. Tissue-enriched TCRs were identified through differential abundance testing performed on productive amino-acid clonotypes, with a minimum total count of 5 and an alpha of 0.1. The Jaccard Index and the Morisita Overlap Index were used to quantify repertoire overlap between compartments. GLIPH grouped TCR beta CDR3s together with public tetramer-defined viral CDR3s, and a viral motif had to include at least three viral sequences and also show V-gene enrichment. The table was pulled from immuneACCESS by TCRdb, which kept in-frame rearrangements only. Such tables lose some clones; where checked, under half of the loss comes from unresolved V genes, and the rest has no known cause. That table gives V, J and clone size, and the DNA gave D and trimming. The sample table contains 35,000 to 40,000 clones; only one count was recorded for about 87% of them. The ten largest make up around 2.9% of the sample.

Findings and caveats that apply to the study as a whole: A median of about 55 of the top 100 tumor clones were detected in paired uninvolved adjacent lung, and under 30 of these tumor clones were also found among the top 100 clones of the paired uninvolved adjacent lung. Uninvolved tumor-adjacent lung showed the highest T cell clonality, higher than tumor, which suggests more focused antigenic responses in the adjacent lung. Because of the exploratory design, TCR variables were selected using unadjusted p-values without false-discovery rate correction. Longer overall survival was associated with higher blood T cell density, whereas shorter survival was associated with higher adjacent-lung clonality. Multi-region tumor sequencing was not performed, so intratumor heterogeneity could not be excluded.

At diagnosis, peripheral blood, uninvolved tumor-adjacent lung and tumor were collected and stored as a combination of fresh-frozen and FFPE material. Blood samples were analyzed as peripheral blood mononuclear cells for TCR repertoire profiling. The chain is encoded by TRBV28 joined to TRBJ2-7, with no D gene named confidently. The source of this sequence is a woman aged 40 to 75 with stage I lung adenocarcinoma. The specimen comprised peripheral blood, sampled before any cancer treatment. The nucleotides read TGTGCCAGCAGTTTGCGGTCCTACGAGCAGTACTTC. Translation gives CASSLRSYEQYF.